These 25 T cell receptor beta chains originate from one sample sequenced in a study of blood T cell repertoires in COVID-19. Sequencing was performed with immunoSEQ multiplex PCR; in TCRdb, only in-frame clones are kept and a portion is missing. Altogether over 200,000 clones are present, over 65% being singletons, with the ten largest covering 2% to 3%. The specimen was peripheral blood. The receptors shown here come from a woman in her seventies with active or convalescent COVID-19.

The chain recombines TRBV18 with TRBJ1-4, with TRBD1 matching 7 bases. The length of the CDR3 is 16 residues. From germline, CDR1 is KGHSH and CDR2 LQKENI. V dropped 2 bases and J dropped 11; count of bases not matched to a gene: 14. The CDR3 bases are TGTGCCAGCTCACCAAAGTCAGGACAGGTTTTGAGGAAACTGTTTTTT. Translated, it gives CASSPKSGQVLRKLFF.

This chain uses TRBV2 with TRBJ1-2; D perhaps matches TRBD1 (6 bases). The CDR3 covers 13 residues. Deletions cut 6 bases from V and 9 bases from J, with 17 bases between. Germline CDR1 reads SNHLY; CDR2 reads FYNNEI. The CDR3, as DNA: TGTGCCAGCAGCGGGGGGCAGGGGCCCCGCTACACCTTC. It translates to CASSGGQGPRYTF.

The sample holds a few counts of this clone. The chain links TRBV28 to TRBJ1-5; 7 bases are shared with TRBD1. This CDR3 spans 15 amino acids. V dropped 6 bases and J dropped 4; count of bases not matched to a gene: 9. CDR1 is MDHEN, CDR2 SYDVKM, per germline. In DNA form, the CDR3 reads TGTGCCAGCAGGCATACGACAGGGCTGAATCAGCCCCAGCATTTT. This encodes CASRHTTGLNQPQHF.

V is TRBV7-2 and J is TRBJ1-4; 8 nucleotides align to TRBD1. The CDR3 covers 17 residues. Trimming cost V 5 bases and J 4 bases; bases outside gene matches: 12. Germline values: CDR1 SGHTA, CDR2 FQGNSA. This CDR3 reads CASSARAGGVGNEKLFF. The CDR3 coding sequence is TGTGCCAGCAGCGCAAGGGCAGGGGGCGTGGGTAATGAAAAACTGTTTTTT. The variable domain in full, completed from reference TRBV7-2 and TRBJ1-4, reads GAGVSQSPSNKVTEKGKDVELRCDPISGHTALYWYRQSLGQGLEFLIYFQGNSAPDKSGLPSDRFSAERTGGSVSTLTIQRTQQEDSAVYLCASSARAGGVGNEKLFFGSGTQLSVL.

This chain joins TRBV2 and TRBJ1-5; 9 nucleotides align to TRBD1. CDR1 is SNHLY and CDR2 is FYNNEI in the germline V gene. V lost 6 bases and J lost 6; bases outside the gene matches: 6. This CDR3 has 14 residues. In DNA, the CDR3 is TGTGCCAGCAGCGGGACAGGGCGGATTCAGCCCCAGCATTTT. Its translation is CASSGTGRIQPQHF.

This sequence joins TRBV7-2 and TRBJ2-7, with 11 nucleotides matching TRBD1. The ends lost 4 bases at V and 7 bases at J; junction bases unmatched: 6. The CDR3 length is 14 residues. CDR1 is SGHTA, CDR2 FQGNSA, per germline. The CDR3 sequence is CASSWDRGRSEQYF. In DNA, the CDR3 is TGTGCCAGCAGCTGGGACAGGGGGAGAAGTGAGCAGTACTTC.

The rearrangement joins TRBV19 to TRBJ1-2; 10 bases match TRBD1. Trimming cost V 7 bases and J 3 bases; bases outside gene matches: 14. The CDR3 runs to 17 residues. CDR1 is LNHDA, CDR2 SQIVND, per germline (reference sequence). The CDR3 bases are TGTGCCAGTACCCATTGGGGGGGACAGGGGATAGACTATGGCTACACCTTC. Residues: CASTHWGGQGIDYGYTF.

The chain links TRBV27 to TRBJ1-1; D is undetermined. V lost 5 bases to trimming and J lost 2 bases, with 12 bases between them. The V gene's germline CDR1 is MNHEY and CDR2 SMNVEV (reference sequence). This CDR3 is 14 amino acids long. The CDR3 sequence: CASSLQQYNTEAFF. The CDR3 region has the DNA TGTGCCAGCAGTCTTCAACAATACAACACTGAAGCTTTCTTT.

The rearrangement links TRBV5-4 to TRBJ2-3, with a tentative D call TRBD2 (5 bases). Germline loops: CDR1 SGHNT, CDR2 YYREEE (reference sequence). The CDR3 has 16 residues. V lost 3 bases and J lost 2, with 16 bases in between. CDR3: CASSYFLVGVTDTQYF. The CDR3 DNA follows: TGTGCCAGCAGCTACTTCCTAGTGGGAGTCACAGATACGCAGTATTTT.

The chain employs TRBV6-2 or TRBV6-3 and TRBJ1-1; D might be TRBD1 (6 bases). Germline assignment: CDR1 MNHEY and CDR2 SVGEGT. V shed 5 bases and J shed 4 bases, with 8 bases lying between them. The CDR3 totals 12 residues. CDR3 sequence reads: CASSRGGTEAFF. The CDR3 coding sequence is TGTGCCAGCAGTAGGGGGGGCACTGAAGCTTTCTTT.

The rearrangement links TRBV29-1 to TRBJ2-1; 10 bases map to TRBD1. Germline lookup yields CDR1 SQVTM and CDR2 ANQGSEA. V was pared by 5 bases and J by 9 bases, with 10 bases of the junction left unmatched. CDR3 length: 14 residues. This chain's CDR3 is CSVSRDRGQGEQFF. The DNA for the CDR3 is TGCAGCGTTTCAAGAGACAGGGGGCAGGGTGAGCAGTTCTTC.

A few counts support this clone. The chain carries TRBV4-3 and TRBJ2-2; D gene ambiguous. Trimming shortened V by 1 base and J by 5 bases, and 5 bases separated the two germline ends. Germline V gives CDR1 LGHNA, CDR2 YSLEER. The CDR3 runs 13 residues. The CDR3 spells CASSQGGTGELFF. DNA for the CDR3: TGCGCCAGCAGCCAAGGAGGAACCGGGGAGCTGTTTTTT.

On this clone itself: This same CDR3 is encoded by further DNA sequences in the sample. The genes are TRBV9 and TRBJ2-1; TRBD2 aligns across 7 bases. The CDR3 has 15 amino acids. CDR1 and CDR2 from the germline V gene are SGDLS and YYNGEE. Trimming at V came to 2 bases and at J to 2 bases, leaving 4 bases not matched to a gene. As DNA, the CDR3 is TGTGCCAGCAGCGTGGCGGGAGACCCCTACAATGAGCAGTTCTTC. Protein product: CASSVAGDPYNEQFF.

The CDR3 sequence is CASSVNPPSPGVTGELFF. In nucleotides, the CDR3 is TGTGCCAGCAGTGTAAACCCCCCATCTCCGGGAGTTACCGGGGAGCTGTTTTTT. V usage is TRBV6-1 and J usage is TRBJ2-2; possibly TRBD2 for D (6 bases). CDR3 length equals 18 residues. V lost 4 bases, J lost 5 bases, and 23 bases lay in between. From germline, CDR1 is MNHNS and CDR2 SASEGT.

The count of this clone is one. This chain connects TRBV10-3 to TRBJ1-2; tentative D call: TRBD1 (5 bases). CDR1 and CDR2 (germline): ENHRY, SYGVKD. The CDR3 has 13 amino acids. V was trimmed by 4 bases and J by 6 bases, leaving 12 bases between them. The CDR3 region has the DNA TGTGCCATCAGTGTCGACAGTCTCCATGGCTACACCTTC. Translated: CAISVDSLHGYTF.

The chain has TRBV9 and TRBJ1-5; D possibly corresponds to TRBD1 (5 bases). V dropped 4 bases and J dropped 7 bases, with 18 bases sitting between them. CDR3 size: 15 residues. Germline V gene lookup returns CDR1 SGDLS and CDR2 YYNGEE. For the CDR3, the DNA is TGTGCCAGCAGCTTAGGGGCGGGGGGGATGCAGCCCCAGCATTTT. This gives the protein CASSLGAGGMQPQHF.

V is TRBV3-1 (or the pseudogene TRBV3-2) and J is TRBJ1-2; D is uncertain. The CDR3 length is 10 residues. V dropped 4 bases and J dropped 5 bases, with 2 bases sitting between them. Germline assignment: CDR1 LGHDT and CDR2 YNNKEL (reference sequence). This CDR3 reads CASSPYGYTF. Written as DNA, the CDR3 is TGTGCCAGCAGCCCTTATGGCTACACCTTC.

This clone was recorded once. The J gene is TRBJ2-1, the V gene TRBV19, with 11 positions matching TRBD1. This CDR3 region has 15 residues. Germline V gene sequence: CDR1 LNHDA, CDR2 SQIVND (reference sequence). J was trimmed by 7 bases and V by 3 bases; bases with no gene match: 5. The CDR3 spells CASSMLGQGANEQFF. The CDR3 DNA sequence: TGTGCCAGTAGTATGCTCGGACAGGGGGCGAATGAGCAGTTCTTC.

The chain links TRBV5-1 to TRBJ1-3; D possibly corresponds to TRBD1 (6 bases). The ends were cut back, 4 bases at V and 1 base at J, with 9 bases in the middle. The CDR3 sequence is 14 residues long. Per germline, CDR1 SGHRS and CDR2 YFSETQ. Written as DNA, the CDR3 is TGCGCCAGCAGCCCAGACAGGTCTGGAAACACCATATATTTT. It specifies CASSPDRSGNTIYF.

This clone was seen once. The chain joins TRBV12-5 to TRBJ2-2; D not certain. The germline CDR1 and CDR2 sequences are LGHNT and FRNRAP. The germline V and J ends were trimmed by 1 base and 4 bases, with 7 bases remaining between them. CDR3 length: 14 amino acids. The CDR3 is CASGLGQATGELFF. DNA for the CDR3: TGTGCTAGTGGTTTGGGGCAGGCCACCGGGGAGCTGTTTTTT.

The chain employs TRBV3-1 (or the pseudogene TRBV3-2) and TRBJ2-5; perhaps TRBD1 as D (6 bases). Germline CDR1 reads LGHDT; CDR2 reads YNNKEL (reference sequence). V was shortened by 1 base and J by 3 bases, with 6 bases between the two germline ends. There are 13 residues in the CDR3. In DNA form, the CDR3 reads TGTGCCAGCAGCCAAGCAGGGGAAGAGACCCAGTACTTC. Protein: CASSQAGEETQYF.

The chain links TRBV5-1 to TRBJ2-6, with a possible D match to TRBD1 (5 bases). Germline CDR1 reads SGHRS; CDR2 reads YFSETQ. The CDR3 length is 17 residues. V was cut by 4 bases and J by 0 bases, with 14 bases left in between. The CDR3 DNA follows: TGCGCCAGCAGCGCGTTACCTAGGGGCTCTGGGGCCAACGTCCTGACTTTC. This sequence encodes CASSALPRGSGANVLTF.

The chain couples TRBV13 to TRBJ2-7, with D possibly matching TRBD2 (6 bases). V was shortened by 3 bases and J by 6 bases, with 9 bases between the two germline ends. CDR3 size: 12 residues. Looked up from germline, CDR1 is PRHDT and CDR2 is FYEKMQ (reference sequence). CDR3 protein: CASSFEGGEQYF. As DNA, the CDR3 is TGTGCCAGCAGCTTTGAGGGAGGCGAGCAGTACTTC.

The chain has TRBV13 and TRBJ1-4; D not certain. V gave up 5 bases and J gave up 6 bases, with 10 bases separating them. The CDR3 length is 13 residues. Germline CDR1 PRHDT, CDR2 FYEKMQ (reference sequence). The CDR3 loop is CASSRGRDEKLFF. CDR3 bases: TGTGCCAGCAGCCGAGGGAGGGATGAAAAACTGTTTTTT.

The CDR3: CASSIPGGDEQYF. DNA for the CDR3: TGTGCCAGTAGTATCCCGGGAGGAGACGAGCAGTACTTC. V gene TRBV19 combines with J gene TRBJ2-7, with 7 bases aligning to TRBD2. CDR3 length: 13 amino acids. Germline V gene lookup returns CDR1 LNHDA and CDR2 SQIVND (reference sequence). V was clipped by 3 bases and J by 5 bases; unmatched bases: 4. The variable domain in full, completed from reference TRBV19 and TRBJ2-7, reads DGGITQSPKYLFRKEGQNVTLSCEQNLNHDAMYWYRQDPGQGLRLIYYSQIVNDFQKGDIAEGYSVSREKKESFPLTVTSAQKNPTAFYLCASSIPGGDEQYFGPGTRLTVT.